Listed below are T cell receptor beta chains from one sample, sequenced in a study of CD8 T cells in ankylosing spondylitis. One entry per CDR3 protein results from TCRdb running MiXCR on the 5' RACE reads. The sample includes 100,000 or so distinct CDR3 sequences, about 9% of them seen just once. Sequencing input: blood, either unsorted or a sorted T cell fraction (not recorded which). The receptors here all came from a male donor with ankylosing spondylitis. CDR3s include the opening cysteine and the closing phenylalanine or tryptophan. The D gene is left open where the match is weak. Part of the rows lack a size; the others show once, few, many or a class for expanded clones.

cdr3_aa	cdr3_nt	clone_size	j_call	d_call	cdr3_length	v_call
CASSVASGSSDEQFF	TGTGCCAGCAGTGTCGCTAGCGGGAGTAGCGATGAGCAGTTCTTC	-	TRBJ2-1	TRBD2	15	TRBV6-1
CATGRGNTEAFF	TGTGCCACCGGCAGGGGAAACACTGAAGCTTTCTTT	-	TRBJ1-1	-	12	TRBV7-2
CATSDLRDASRTQYF	TGTGCCACCAGTGATTTAAGGGACGCGTCTAGGACCCAGTACTTC	many	TRBJ2-5	-	15	TRBV24-1
CATSESSGSPYNEQFF	TGTGCCACCAGTGAGAGTAGCGGGAGTCCCTACAATGAGCAGTTCTTC	many	TRBJ2-1	TRBD2	16	TRBV24-1
CASSPRTSGSTTDTQYF	TGCGCCAGCAGCCCCAGGACTAGCGGGAGTACCACAGATACGCAGTATTTT	many	TRBJ2-3	TRBD2	17	TRBV5-1
CASSFRRDEQFF	TGTGCCAGCAGCTTCCGTCGGGATGAGCAGTTCTTC	-	TRBJ2-1	-	12	TRBV5-6
CAWRKVAWTEAFF	TGTGCCTGGAGAAAGGTCGCGTGGACTGAAGCTTTCTTT	many	TRBJ1-1	-	13	TRBV30
CASSRTSGRHHNEQFF	TGTGCCAGCAGTCGGACTAGCGGGAGACACCACAATGAGCAGTTCTTC	-	TRBJ2-1	TRBD2	16	TRBV7-9
CSVGGSMGEAFF	TGCAGCGTAGGTGGGTCCATGGGTGAAGCTTTCTTT	-	TRBJ1-1	-	12	TRBV29-1
CASSLIAWGELFF	TGTGCCAGCAGCTTAATCGCTTGGGGGGAGCTGTTTTTT	-	TRBJ2-2	-	13	TRBV11-2
CASSLGTGGQQPQHF	TGTGCCAGCAGCCTAGGGACAGGGGGCCAACAGCCCCAGCATTTT	-	TRBJ1-5	TRBD1	15	TRBV27
CASSQTETGELFF	TGTGCCAGCAGCCAGACAGAGACCGGGGAGCTGTTTTTT	many	TRBJ2-2	-	13	TRBV6-4
CASKPVRNIQYF	TGTGCCAGCAAACCCGTCAGGAACATTCAGTACTTC	few	TRBJ2-4	-	12	TRBV2
CASSREREGQETQYF	TGTGCCAGCAGCCGCGAGCGGGAGGGTCAAGAGACCCAGTACTTC	many	TRBJ2-5	TRBD2	15	TRBV4-2
CASSLQGEQYF	TGTGCCAGCAGCTTACAAGGCGAGCAGTACTTC	-	TRBJ2-7	-	11	TRBV13
CSTRTRDSSYNEQFF	TGCAGTACCCGAACCCGGGACAGCTCCTACAATGAGCAGTTCTTC	many	TRBJ2-1	TRBD1	15	TRBV20-1
CASSTRLAGESYNEQFF	TGTGCCAGCAGCACCCGACTAGCGGGAGAAAGCTACAATGAGCAGTTCTTC	few	TRBJ2-1	-	17	TRBV21-1
CASSLRGDSTRRGYTF	TGTGCCAGCAGCCTAAGGGGCGACAGCACCCGGCGGGGCTACACCTTC	-	TRBJ1-2	-	16	TRBV12-3/TRBV12-4
CSLMLYEQYF	TGCAGTCTTATGCTCTACGAGCAGTACTTC	many	TRBJ2-7	-	10	TRBV20-1
CASSLVPRDPNYGYTF	TGTGCCAGCAGCTTAGTACCCCGGGACCCTAACTATGGCTACACCTTC	many	TRBJ1-2	-	16	TRBV7-8
CASRVTDTQYF	TGCGCCAGCAGAGTTACAGATACGCAGTATTTT	many	TRBJ2-3	-	11	TRBV5-1
CASSYPLAGTKNIQYF	TGTGCCAGCAGTTACCCTCTAGCGGGAACCAAAAACATTCAGTACTTC	-	TRBJ2-4	TRBD2	16	TRBV6-5
CASSRRGGSDTYEQYF	TGCGCCAGCAGCAGGAGAGGGGGCTCGGACACCTACGAGCAGTACTTC	-	TRBJ2-7	TRBD1	16	TRBV5-1
CASSAWGIGTDTQYF	TGTGCCAGCAGTGCATGGGGGATAGGCACAGATACGCAGTATTTT	many	TRBJ2-3	-	15	TRBV27
CASSLRERYEQFF	TGTGCCAGCAGCTTAAGAGAGCGTTATGAGCAGTTCTTC	many	TRBJ2-1	-	13	TRBV7-9
CASSIGAGGQETQYF	TGTGCCAGCAGTATTGGGGCAGGGGGACAAGAGACCCAGTACTTC	few	TRBJ2-5	TRBD1	15	TRBV7-2
CASSSEGEGGDYNEQFF	TGTGCCAGTAGTTCTGAGGGAGAGGGGGGGGACTACAATGAGCAGTTCTTC	-	TRBJ2-1	-	17	TRBV19
CATSETGGGNEQFF	TGTGCCACCAGTGAAACGGGAGGGGGCAATGAGCAGTTCTTC	many	TRBJ2-1	TRBD2	14	TRBV24-1
CASTYGETQYF	TGCGCCAGCACCTACGGGGAGACCCAGTACTTC	few	TRBJ2-5	-	11	TRBV5-1
CASRGLATEEGYEQFF	TGTGCCAGCAGGGGACTAGCGACCGAGGAGGGGTATGAGCAGTTCTTC	-	TRBJ2-1	TRBD2	16	TRBV6-5
CASSPVGDSYEQYF	TGTGCCAGCAGCCCGGTGGGTGATTCCTACGAGCAGTACTTC	many	TRBJ2-7	-	14	TRBV5-6
CASSSDGTGFYGYTF	TGTGCCAGCAGCTCCGATGGGACAGGGTTCTATGGCTACACCTTC	-	TRBJ1-2	TRBD1	15	TRBV7-8
CASRGRGYEQYF	TGCGCCAGCAGGGGTAGAGGCTACGAGCAGTACTTC	few	TRBJ2-7	-	12	TRBV5-1
CSASPTSGREGEQYF	TGCAGTGCTAGTCCCACTAGCGGGAGGGAAGGCGAGCAGTACTTC	many	TRBJ2-7	TRBD2	15	TRBV20-1
CSARDGTSGFSYEQYF	TGCAGTGCTAGAGACGGGACTAGCGGGTTCTCCTACGAGCAGTACTTC	many	TRBJ2-7	TRBD2	16	TRBV20-1
CASSFGVNQPQHF	TGTGCCAGCAGTTTTGGGGTCAATCAGCCCCAGCATTTT	-	TRBJ1-5	-	13	TRBV27
CASSGTGVFTSYNEQFF	TGTGCCAGCTCCGGGACAGGAGTATTCACCTCCTACAATGAGCAGTTCTTC	few	TRBJ2-1	TRBD1	17	TRBV14
CASRTRSNEQFF	TGTGCCAGCCGCACGAGGTCCAATGAGCAGTTCTTC	-	TRBJ2-1	-	12	TRBV5-6
CASSFVGARDEAFF	TGCGCCAGCAGCTTTGTAGGGGCGCGAGATGAAGCTTTCTTT	few	TRBJ1-1	-	14	TRBV5-1
CASILGSGSTGNEQFF	-	-	TRBJ2-1	-	16	TRBV2
CASLAAGGETQYF	TGTGCCAGCCTGGCCGCCGGGGGAGAGACCCAGTACTTC	few	TRBJ2-5	-	13	TRBV7-7
CASSLRLAGGQDEQFF	TGTGCCAGCAGCCTTCGACTAGCGGGAGGGCAGGATGAGCAGTTCTTC	-	TRBJ2-1	TRBD2	16	TRBV3-1
CASSQALGSGSPNEQFF	TGCGCCAGCAGCCAAGCTCTCGGGAGCGGGAGTCCCAATGAGCAGTTCTTC	many	TRBJ2-1	TRBD2	17	TRBV4-1
CASSTAGEQYF	TGTGCCAGCAGCACGGCGGGCGAGCAGTACTTC	few	TRBJ2-7	-	11	TRBV3-1
CASSLLSGNSYNEQFF	TGTGCCAGCAGCTTACTTAGCGGTAACTCCTACAATGAGCAGTTCTTC	many	TRBJ2-1	-	16	TRBV7-8
CATSDFSWTSSSTDTQYF	TGTGCCACCAGTGATTTCTCCTGGACTAGCTCTAGCACAGATACGCAGTATTTT	few	TRBJ2-3	TRBD2	18	TRBV24-1
CASSETGTSGSYYNEQFF	TGTGCCAGCAGTGAAACTGGGACTAGCGGGAGCTACTACAATGAGCAGTTCTTC	-	TRBJ2-1	TRBD2	18	TRBV2